What follows is one TCR beta chain and its context. Its antigen is unknown. No quality values exist for individual bases; no much larger clone is one base distant. The library was built by means of 5' RACE. Instrument on record: Illumina HiSeq 2500. A second PCR of about 6 to 11 cycles was performed with a sample-barcoded 5' primer and a J-beta primer mix. Each TCR beta cDNA molecule received a unique molecular identifier from a template-switch 5' adaptor carrying 12 random nucleotides. At least 2.5 million CDR3-containing paired-end reads were obtained from each sample. The Mint cDNA synthesis kit, primed by a TRBC-specific oligonucleotide, was used to synthesize first-strand cDNA from all RNA. Following uracil-DNA glycosylase treatment, a first 18-cycle PCR with universal primers M1SS and BC2_uni_R was performed on all cDNA. The original methods were these. Each sample was normalized by randomly selecting 1 million high-quality reads, each carrying a distinct molecular identifier. Reads sharing molecular identifiers were discarded rather than binned into consensus sequences. CDR3 identification, clonotype clustering and error correction used MiTCR with a Q25 quality threshold and the strictest error-elimination algorithm. A nonparametric unseen species model with Euler transformation was used to estimate lower-bound total TCR beta diversity. The public sequencing data were trimmed at Q25 with fastp and processed into clonotypes with MiXCR by TCRdb, which kept only in-frame beta chains. Rows with one shared CDR3 protein collapse into an entry with the most common genes and DNA. None of the V and J calls come from the authors' own analysis; TCRdb made them. The sample contains some 690,000 distinct CDR3 sequences, about 24% of them found a single time. Around 22% of the sample is held by the ten biggest clonotypes.

The data are from a study of blood T cells in healthy people across ages (dated by TCRdb to the mid-2010s). A note on the overall study: In model experiments, template switching captured about one uniquely barcoded TCR beta cDNA molecule for every two T cells. The study measured age-related changes in TCR beta repertoire diversity using deep sequencing normalized with unique cDNA molecular identifiers. The donors were split into four age groups: young (average 16 years), middle-aged (about 40), aged (approximately 60) and long-lived (roughly 80). To avoid experimental bias, donors of different ages were spread randomly across the sequencing lanes. Two additional independent replicas of 1 million unique cDNA reads from the same blood draw were analyzed for two donors (one aged 18 to 30 and one aged 80 or older).

The CDR3 has 12 amino acids, counting the end cysteine and phenylalanine. Only the CDR3 region is kept as DNA, spanning 36 bases read in frame from base 1. Looking up the germline V gene yields CDR1 SGHVS and CDR2 FNYEAQ. V loses 5 bases, J loses 9 bases, and the germline ends lie 11 bases apart. Systemically healthy Caucasian individuals from Russia, some 40 in total and aged 6 to 90 years, were included as donors. Each donor gave around 9.8 milliliters of peripheral blood, collected into EDTA-treated Vacutainer tubes. PBMCs were isolated by Ficoll-Paque density-gradient centrifugation, with at least 6.5 million obtained per sample. Total RNA, at least 5 micrograms per sample, was extracted from PBMCs with Trizol reagent. The percentages of naive CD45RAhigh/CD27high T cells were determined by flow cytometry on a PBMC aliquot from every donor. Paper-wide results and their limitations: Estimates of total diversity based on one million sequenced T cells were regarded as lower bounds and as underestimates. Observed TCR beta diversity correlated strongly with the percentage of naive T cells measured by flow cytometry. The CMV infection status of donors was not known, potentially confounding age-related changes in expanded clonotypes. Compared with the aged group, the long-lived group had more naive CD4+ T cells, fewer expanded clones and increased TCR diversity, suggesting age selection. Observed TCR beta diversity per million T cells fell roughly linearly with age, and a significant reduction was already apparent by age roughly 40. Since profiling was done on bulk unsorted PBMCs, naive and antigen-experienced compartments could not be conclusively compared.

The chain is made from TRBV7-6 and TRBJ1-5, with the D gene call left open. Sample: blood. The receptor's source is a man in his sixties or seventies in good health. At the DNA level, the sequence is TGTGCCAGCAGCGGACTAGTAGGGCCCCAGCATTTT. Translation gives CASSGLVGPQHF. Supplemented by the reference TRBV7-6 and TRBJ1-5 proteins around the CDR3, the complete variable domain is GAGVSQSPRYKVTKRGQDVALRCDPISGHVSLYWYRQALGQGPEFLTYFNYEAQQDKSGLPNDRFSAERPEGSISTLTIQRTEQRDSAMYRCASSGLVGPQHFGDGTRLSIL.